These 6 T cell receptor beta chains were all obtained from the same sample, sequenced in a study of T cell responses to AZD1222 COVID-19 vaccine. Profiling relied on immunoSEQ multiplex PCR, and the TCRdb table lists in-frame clones only, not all of them. The sample shows 80,000 to 100,000 clones, 88% of them seen only once. The sequencing here drew on peripheral blood, taken on day 0 of MenACWY control vaccination. Source of these receptors: an adult in good health.

The V and J genes are TRBV24-1 and TRBJ1-5; possibly TRBD1 for D (6 bases). The CDR3 sequence is 14 residues long. Germline V gene lookup returns CDR1 KGHDR and CDR2 SFDVKD. The V end lost 4 bases, the J end lost 5 bases, and 11 bases lay between the germline ends. This CDR3 is CATSDLDSYQPQHF. The CDR3 DNA follows: TGTGCCACCAGTGACCTGGACAGTTATCAGCCCCAGCATTTT.

The chain is built from TRBV6-5 and TRBJ1-2, with 7 bases lining up with TRBD1. The CDR3 consists of 12 residues. The V segment lost 4 bases and the J segment 8 bases; nucleotides outside the gene matches: 4. Germline V gene data show CDR1 as MNHEY and CDR2 as SVGAGI. The DNA for the CDR3 is TGTGCCAGCAGTTTGACAGGGCGAGGCTACACCTTC. It codes for CASSLTGRGYTF.

This clone was detected only once. The same CDR3 also results from other DNA sequences found in this sample. The chain has TRBV20-1 and TRBJ1-2, with unresolved D. Looked up from germline, CDR1 is DFQATT and CDR2 is SNEGSKA (reference sequence). The CDR3 consists of 11 residues. V lost 3 bases and J 0 bases, leaving 2 bases between the germline ends. The CDR3 DNA reads TGCAGTGCTAGCCCTAACTATGGCTACACCTTC. Its protein is CSASPNYGYTF.

This clone was counted a single time. The rearrangement uses TRBV9 and TRBJ2-6; a possible D gene is TRBD2 (6 bases). The germline gives CDR1 SGDLS, CDR2 YYNGEE. This CDR3 has 18 amino acids. Trimming cost V 3 bases and J 4 bases, with 20 bases left between them. DNA of the CDR3: TGTGCCAGCAGCGCGGGGACTGGAACAAAAGCGGGGGCCAACGTCCTGACTTTC. It codes for CASSAGTGTKAGANVLTF.

The chain is built from TRBV9 and TRBJ2-2; tentative D call: TRBD2 (5 bases). V was cut by 3 bases and J by 4 bases, with 7 bases left in between. This CDR3 is built from 13 residues. Germline V gives CDR1 SGDLS, CDR2 YYNGEE. The CDR3 nucleotides read TGTGCCAGCAGCGCGGACTTCACCGGGGAGCTGTTTTTT. This encodes CASSADFTGELFF.

The rearrangement links TRBV6-5 to TRBJ1-6; D is possibly TRBD1 (6 bases). This CDR3 comprises 15 residues. Germline V gene data show CDR1 as MNHEY and CDR2 as SVGAGI. V was cut by 2 bases and J by 10 bases, with 15 bases left in between. CDR3: CASSYGGQGGSPLHF. CDR3 bases: TGTGCCAGCAGTTACGGGGGGCAGGGTGGGTCACCCCTCCACTTT.